Following are 22 T cell receptor beta chains from one sample sequenced in a study of CD8+CD57+ T cells in acquired aplastic anemia. By flow cytometry, patients selected for sequencing had shown an expansion of CD8+CD57+ cells. TCR beta VDJ and CDR3 profiles were obtained from a genomic DNA template. TCRdb used MiXCR to reprocess the reads, holding one entry per CDR3 protein. The profile shows more than 150,000 distinct CDR3 sequences, less than 50% of them singletons. The sequencing sample was made of sorted CD4+, CD8+, or CD8+CD57+ T cells (not recorded which) from PBMCs. These receptors all come from a human donor with aplastic anemia.

As regards this clonotype: The DNA is left out, because the CDR3 cannot be placed on it with certainty; the CDR3 is given as TCRdb lists it. V gene TRBV7-5 combines with J gene TRBJ1-1. TRBV7-5 is noted as a pseudogene. A total of 15 residues make up the CDR3, ends included. The CDR3: CISVSEGLDYTEAFF.

Of note for this clonotype: A read error may explain this, as a much larger clone is one base away. V and J are TRBV30 and TRBJ1-4; no clear D gene. The CDR3 spans 11 residues. From germline, CDR1 is GTSNPN and CDR2 SVGIG (reference sequence). CDR3 sequence reads: CAWSIREKLVF. DNA of the CDR3: TGTGCCTGGTCGATTCGGGAAAAACTGGTTTTT.

Only a few counts were recorded for this clonotype. This chain uses TRBV15 with TRBJ2-7; D is ambiguous. Germline CDR1 and CDR2: LNHNV and YYDKDF (reference sequence). The CDR3 consists of 14 residues. V lost 0 bases, J lost 0 bases, and 6 bases lay in between. As DNA, the CDR3 is TGTGCCACCAGCAGAGATGATAGCTCCTACGAGCAGTACGTC. Translating it yields CATSRDDSSYEQYV.

This clonotype has more than one count but fewer than ten. The chain employs TRBV25-1 and TRBJ2-3, with D unclear. V shed 10 bases and J shed 5 bases, with 25 bases lying between them. This CDR3 contains 16 residues. Germline CDR1 and CDR2: MGHDK and SYGVNS. The CDR3 sequence: CATHGRVFEGKDTQYF. The CDR3 region has the DNA TGTGCCACCCACGGACGGGTCTTCGAAGGGAAAGATACGCAGTATTTT.

This chain links TRBV12-3 or TRBV12-4 with TRBJ1-6; D is undetermined. The CDR3 runs to 14 residues. V lost 4 bases and J 3 bases, leaving 7 bases between the germline ends. The DNA for the CDR3 is TGTGCCAGCAGTTGGACCTACTATAATTCACCCCTCCACTTT. Encoded protein: CASSWTYYNSPLHF.

This clonotype was picked up many times. The genes are TRBV6-1 and TRBJ1-2; D is unresolved. The germline gives CDR1 MNHNS, CDR2 SASEGT. CDR3 size: 14 residues. V was cut by 5 bases and J by 3 bases, with 13 bases left in between. The CDR3 loop is CASSQDGVDYGYTF. The CDR3 DNA sequence: TGTGCCAGCAGTCAAGATGGGGTCGACTATGGCTACACCTTC.

This clonotype occurred many times. The rearrangement links TRBV25-1 to TRBJ1-5; possible D gene TRBD1, 5 bases. The CDR3 is 14 amino acids. V was pared by 1 base and J by 6 bases, with 10 bases between. Germline CDR1 MGHDK, CDR2 SYGVNS. DNA for the CDR3: TGTGCCAGCAGTGAATCAGGGTTGGCTCAGCCCCAGCATTTT. Its protein product is CASSESGLAQPQHF.

This clonotype was observed at least ten times. This chain connects TRBV20-1 to TRBJ2-5; D is ambiguous. The germline V and J ends were trimmed by 0 bases and 2 bases, with 10 bases remaining between them. This CDR3 contains 14 residues. CDR1 and CDR2 (germline): DFQATT, SNEGSKA (reference sequence). CDR3 region: CSAREWGGQETQYF. For the CDR3, the DNA is TGCAGTGCTAGAGAATGGGGTGGACAAGAGACCCAGTACTTC.

This clonotype was found many times. The chain employs TRBV5-1 and TRBJ1-3; TRBD1 is a possible D gene (6 bases). V shed 4 bases and J shed 0 bases, with 8 bases lying between them. Per the germline V gene, CDR1 is SGHRS and CDR2 is YFSETQ. The CDR3 consists of 14 residues. As DNA, the CDR3 is TGCGCCAGCAGCATGACAGGCTCTGGAAACACCATATATTTT. Translation: CASSMTGSGNTIYF.

V is TRBV19 and J is TRBJ1-4; possible D gene TRBD1, 5 bases. V was shortened by 5 bases and J by 6 bases, with 16 bases between the two germline ends. CDR3 length: 15 amino acids. CDR1 is LNHDA and CDR2 is SQIVND in the germline V gene (reference sequence). CDR3 loop: CASSPMDRGYEKLFF. The CDR3 nucleotides are TGTGCCAGTAGTCCTATGGACCGGGGGTATGAAAAACTGTTTTTT.

Only a few counts were recorded for this clonotype. The rearrangement links TRBV15 to TRBJ2-5; TRBD1 might be the D (6 bases). This CDR3 comprises 16 residues. The germline V gene has CDR1 LNHNV and CDR2 YYDKDF (reference sequence). Trimming took 0 bases from V and 3 from J, leaving 14 bases between them. The CDR3 nucleotides read TGTGCCACCAGCAGAGATTCGGACTCAGGGGAAGAGACCCAGTACTTC. The encoded protein is CATSRDSDSGEETQYF.

The rearrangement links TRBV2 to TRBJ1-2, with TRBD1 as a possible D gene (5 bases). Trimming stripped 8 bases from V and 8 bases from J, with 18 bases between. CDR3 length: 13 amino acids. CDR1 and CDR2 (germline): SNHLY, FYNNEI. CDR3: CASPGGRGVGYTF. CDR3 DNA: TGTGCCAGCCCAGGAGGGAGGGGAGTAGGCTACACCTTC.

This rearrangement joins TRBV5-5 to TRBJ1-5; D call uncertain. CDR1 is SGHKS and CDR2 is YYEKEE in the germline V gene (reference sequence). CDR3 length: 14 amino acids. V was cut by 4 bases and J by 1 base, with 9 bases left in between. The CDR3 here is CASSAAASNQPQHF. CDR3 nucleotides: TGTGCCAGCAGCGCGGCCGCGAGCAATCAGCCCCAGCATTTT.

The chain couples TRBV15 to TRBJ1-6; tentative D call: TRBD1 (6 bases). V lost 7 bases to trimming and J lost 8 bases, with 21 bases between them. The length of the CDR3 is 16 residues. Germline loops: CDR1 LNHNV, CDR2 YYDKDF (reference sequence). CDR3 residues: CATKQAQGGAHSPLHF. CDR3 in DNA: TGTGCCACCAAGCAAGCCCAAGGGGGGGCTCATTCACCCCTCCACTTT.

The CDR3 reads CASNQPQHF. The CDR3, as DNA: TGTGCCAGCAATCAGCCCCAGCATTTT. The chain couples TRBV14 to TRBJ1-5; D call uncertain. CDR1 and CDR2 (germline): SGHDN, FVKESK. Trimming shortened V by 7 bases and J by 5 bases, and 0 bases separated the two germline ends. There are 9 residues in the CDR3. Drawing the rest from reference TRBV14 and TRBJ1-5, the complete variable domain is EAGVTQFPSHSVIEKGQTVTLRCDPISGHDNLYWYRRVMGKEIKFLLHFVKESKQDESGMPNNRFLAERTGGTYSTLKVQPAELEDSGVYFCASNQPQHFGDGTRLSIL.

At least ten counts were recorded for this clonotype. The CDR3 loop reads CASSGLGKPQHF. CDR3 sequence (DNA): TGTGCCAGCAGCGGGCTAGGGAAGCCCCAGCATTTT. The rearrangement uses TRBV12-3 or TRBV12-4 and TRBJ1-5; D call uncertain. V shed 6 bases and J shed 8 bases, with 11 bases lying between them. This CDR3 has 12 residues.

This clonotype was seen many times. The chain links TRBV20-1 to TRBJ1-5; no firm D call. Germline CDR1 DFQATT, CDR2 SNEGSKA (reference sequence). V lost 2 bases and J 6 bases, leaving 14 bases between the germline ends. The CDR3 runs to 14 residues. For the CDR3, the DNA is TGCAGTGCTAGACAAGAGGCAGGCCCTCAGCCCCAGCATTTT. Its protein is CSARQEAGPQPQHF.

The chain uses TRBV5-1 and TRBJ2-2; 7 nucleotides agree with TRBD1. This CDR3 has 15 amino acids. CDR1 and CDR2 from the germline V gene are SGHRS and YFSETQ. After removal of 1 base from V and 5 bases from J, the junction contained 5 bases not matched to a gene. This chain's CDR3 is CASSLYDRDTGELFF. The CDR3 nucleotides are TGCGCCAGCAGCTTGTACGACAGGGATACCGGGGAGCTGTTTTTT.

There are many counts of this clonotype. This chain uses TRBV20-1 with TRBJ1-5; no clear D gene. The germline V gene has CDR1 DFQATT and CDR2 SNEGSKA (reference sequence). Trimming shortened V by 3 bases and J by 4 bases, and 10 bases separated the two germline ends. The CDR3 is 13 amino acids. CDR3 region: CSASSAANQPQHF. CDR3 nucleotides: TGCAGTGCTAGTTCGGCAGCGAATCAGCCCCAGCATTTT.

This clonotype was counted at least ten times. The rearrangement uses TRBV20-1 and TRBJ2-5; 11 bases are a match to TRBD1. The CDR3 length is 17 residues. Germline CDR1 is DFQATT and CDR2 is SNEGSKA (reference sequence). V was pared by 3 bases and J by 2 bases, with 11 bases of the junction left unmatched. CDR3 amino acids: CSARDRGRLTWQETQYF. DNA for the CDR3: TGCAGTGCTAGGGACAGGGGGCGACTTACTTGGCAAGAGACCCAGTACTTC.

This clonotype was counted a few times. The chain couples TRBV7-9 to TRBJ1-2, with D unresolved. Looked up from germline, CDR1 is SEHNR and CDR2 is FQNEAQ (reference sequence). CDR3 length: 13 residues. Between the trimmed V and J ends, which lost 5 bases and 7 bases, there was a span of 14 bases. The CDR3 sequence: CASSRNEEVGYTF. CDR3 bases: TGTGCCAGCAGCCGCAACGAGGAGGTTGGCTACACCTTC.

This clonotype was detected many times. The chain couples TRBV20-1 to TRBJ1-1, with D unresolved. The CDR3 is 10 residues long. V lost 4 bases, J lost 1 base, and 1 base lay in between. Germline CDR1 is DFQATT and CDR2 is SNEGSKA (reference sequence). The CDR3 sequence: CSATNTEAFF. CDR3 bases: TGCAGTGCTACGAACACTGAAGCTTTCTTT.